The source of this T cell receptor (beta chain) is a study of cytomegalovirus exposure and HLA in healthy donors. Germline V CDR1 and CDR2: SGDLS, YYNGEE. The CDR3 loop spans 14 amino acids. Deletions cut 7 bases from V and 0 bases from J, with 12 bases between. As regards this clone: Its antigen is currently unknown.

This PCR relied on a set of 60 Vbeta primers and 13 Jbeta primers. Data came from immunoSEQ multiplex PCR; TCRdb stores just in-frame clones and leaves some out. The profile covers 150,000 to 200,000 clones, with around 87% appearing a single time and 1.5% to 2% taken by the ten largest. General study results and limits: Under in vitro conditions, a few CMV-associated chains were confirmed as specific for CMV antigens. Across all donors, roughly uniform sequencing depth was an assumption of the presence/absence analyses. Most likely, a cluster of highly shared sequence variants arose as a sequencing artifact. In a later analysis, most CMV-associated TCR beta chains appeared HLA-restricted.

V gene TRBV9 combines with J gene TRBJ2-3, with a weak D call TRBD2 (6 bases). Sequenced material: PBMCs. The source of this sequence is a young woman in good health and CMV-seronegative. The CDR3 sequence is CASWSGSSTDTQYF. The CDR3 DNA follows: TGTGCCAGCTGGAGCGGGTCTAGCACAGATACGCAGTATTTT.